The T cell receptor (beta chain) described here comes from a study of T cell responses to AZD1222 COVID-19 vaccine. With V trimmed by 3 bases and J by 3 bases, 10 bases remained unmatched. The CDR3 totals 17 residues. CDR1 SGHDT and CDR2 YYEEEE come from the germline V gene. Sequencing was performed with immunoSEQ multiplex PCR; in TCRdb, only in-frame clones are kept and a portion is missing. In the table there are more than 150,000 clones, about 89% of which are singletons. The receptor was isolated from an adult who received the AZD1222 COVID-19 vaccine. The genes are TRBV5-6 and TRBJ2-1; TRBD2 agrees at 9 bases. The sample was peripheral blood, taken 28 days after the second AZD1222 dose. CDR3 coding DNA: TGTGCCAGCAGCTCGGGCCTAGCGGGAACTCTCTACAATGAGCAGTTCTTC. Its translation: CASSSGLAGTLYNEQFF.